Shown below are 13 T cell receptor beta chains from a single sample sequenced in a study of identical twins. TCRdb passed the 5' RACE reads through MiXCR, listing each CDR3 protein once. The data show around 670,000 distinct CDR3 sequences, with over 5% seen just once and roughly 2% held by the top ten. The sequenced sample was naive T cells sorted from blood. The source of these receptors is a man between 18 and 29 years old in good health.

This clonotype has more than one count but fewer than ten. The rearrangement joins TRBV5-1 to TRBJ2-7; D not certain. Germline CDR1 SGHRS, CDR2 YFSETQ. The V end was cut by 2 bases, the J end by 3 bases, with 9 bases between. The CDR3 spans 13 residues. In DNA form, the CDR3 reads TGCGCCAGCAGCTTTGCCCCGAACTACGAGCAGTACGTC. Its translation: CASSFAPNYEQYV.

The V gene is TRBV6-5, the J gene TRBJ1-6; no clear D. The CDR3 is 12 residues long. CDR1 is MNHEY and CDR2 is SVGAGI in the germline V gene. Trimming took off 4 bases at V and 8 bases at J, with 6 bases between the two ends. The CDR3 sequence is CASSFRHSPLHF. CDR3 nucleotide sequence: TGTGCCAGCAGTTTCAGGCATTCACCCCTCCACTTT.

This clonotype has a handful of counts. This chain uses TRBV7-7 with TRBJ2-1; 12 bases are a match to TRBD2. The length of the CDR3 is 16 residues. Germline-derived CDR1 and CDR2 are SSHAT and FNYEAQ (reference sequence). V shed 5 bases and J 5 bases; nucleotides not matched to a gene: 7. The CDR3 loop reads CASSPRLAGDHNEQFF. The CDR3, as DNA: TGTGCCAGCAGCCCGAGACTAGCGGGAGATCACAATGAGCAGTTCTTC.

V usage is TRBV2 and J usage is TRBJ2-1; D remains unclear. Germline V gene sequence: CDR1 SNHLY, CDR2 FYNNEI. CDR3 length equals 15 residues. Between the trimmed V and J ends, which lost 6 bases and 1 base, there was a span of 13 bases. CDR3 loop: CASRSVPLSYNEQFF. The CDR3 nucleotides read TGTGCCAGCAGGTCCGTCCCCTTATCCTACAATGAGCAGTTCTTC.

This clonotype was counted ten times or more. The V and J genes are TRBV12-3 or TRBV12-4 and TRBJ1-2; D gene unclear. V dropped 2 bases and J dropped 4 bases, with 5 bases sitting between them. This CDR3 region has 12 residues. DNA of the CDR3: TGTGCCAGCAGTTTACGGCCCTATGGCTACACCTTC. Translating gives CASSLRPYGYTF.

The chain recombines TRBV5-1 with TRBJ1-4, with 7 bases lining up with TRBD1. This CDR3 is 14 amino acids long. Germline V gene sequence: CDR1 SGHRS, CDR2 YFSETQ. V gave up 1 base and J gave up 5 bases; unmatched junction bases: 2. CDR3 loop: CASSLTGVNEKLFF. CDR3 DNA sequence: TGCGCCAGCAGCTTGACAGGGGTGAATGAAAAACTGTTTTTT.

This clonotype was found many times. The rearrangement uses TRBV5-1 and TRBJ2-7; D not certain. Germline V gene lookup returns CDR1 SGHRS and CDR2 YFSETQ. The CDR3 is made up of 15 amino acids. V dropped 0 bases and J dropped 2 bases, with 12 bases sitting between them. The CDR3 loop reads CASSLEAELPYEQYF. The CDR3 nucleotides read TGCGCCAGCAGCTTGGAGGCGGAGCTGCCCTACGAGCAGTACTTC. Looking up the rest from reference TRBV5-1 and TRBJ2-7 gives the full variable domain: KAGVTQTPRYLIKTRGQQVTLSCSPISGHRSVSWYQQTPGQGLQFLFEYFSETQRNKGNFPGRFSGRQFSNSRSEMNVSTLELGDSALYLCASSLEAELPYEQYFGPGTRLTVT.

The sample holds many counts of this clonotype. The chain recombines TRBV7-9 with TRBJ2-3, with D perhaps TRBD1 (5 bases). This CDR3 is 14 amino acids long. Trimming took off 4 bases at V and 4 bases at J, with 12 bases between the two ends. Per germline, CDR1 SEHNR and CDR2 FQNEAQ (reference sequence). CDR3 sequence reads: CASSSVGAADTQYF. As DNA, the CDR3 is TGTGCCAGCAGCTCCGTTGGGGCGGCAGATACGCAGTATTTT.

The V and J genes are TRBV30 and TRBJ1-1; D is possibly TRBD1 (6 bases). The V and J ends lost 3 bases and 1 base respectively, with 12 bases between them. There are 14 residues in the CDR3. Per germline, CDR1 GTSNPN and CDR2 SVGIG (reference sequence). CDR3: CAWSRTVTNTEAFF. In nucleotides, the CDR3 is TGTGCCTGGAGCCGGACAGTCACGAACACTGAAGCTTTCTTT. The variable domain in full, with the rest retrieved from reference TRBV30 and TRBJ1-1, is SQTIHQWPATLVQPVGSPLSLECTVEGTSNPNLYWYRQAAGRGLQLLFYSVGIGQISSEVPQNLSASRPQDRQFILSSKKLLLSDSGFYLCAWSRTVTNTEAFFGQGTRLTVV.

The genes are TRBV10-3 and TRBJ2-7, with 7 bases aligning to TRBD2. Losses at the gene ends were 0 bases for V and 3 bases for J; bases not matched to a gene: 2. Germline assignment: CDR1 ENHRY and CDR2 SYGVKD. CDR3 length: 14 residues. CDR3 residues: CAISESASGYEQYV. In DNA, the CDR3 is TGTGCCATCAGTGAGTCGGCTAGCGGCTACGAGCAGTACGTC.

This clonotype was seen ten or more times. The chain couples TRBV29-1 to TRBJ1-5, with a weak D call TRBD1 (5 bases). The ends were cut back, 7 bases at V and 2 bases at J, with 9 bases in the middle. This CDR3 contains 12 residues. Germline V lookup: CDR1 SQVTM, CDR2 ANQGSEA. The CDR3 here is CSAGQGNQPQHF. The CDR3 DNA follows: TGCAGCGCGGGGCAGGGCAATCAGCCCCAGCATTTT. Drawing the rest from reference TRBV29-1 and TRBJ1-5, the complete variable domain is SAVISQKPSRDICQRGTSLTIQCQVDSQVTMMFWYRQQPGQSLTLIATANQGSEATYESGFVIDKFPISRPNLTFSTLTVSNMSPEDSSIYLCSAGQGNQPQHFGDGTRLSIL.

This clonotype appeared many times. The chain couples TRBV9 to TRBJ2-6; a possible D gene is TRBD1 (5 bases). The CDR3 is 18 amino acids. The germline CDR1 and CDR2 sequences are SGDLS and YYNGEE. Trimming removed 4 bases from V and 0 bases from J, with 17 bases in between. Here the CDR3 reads CASSLLLGQGSGANVLTF. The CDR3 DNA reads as TGTGCCAGCAGCTTACTCTTGGGGCAGGGCTCTGGGGCCAACGTCCTGACTTTC.

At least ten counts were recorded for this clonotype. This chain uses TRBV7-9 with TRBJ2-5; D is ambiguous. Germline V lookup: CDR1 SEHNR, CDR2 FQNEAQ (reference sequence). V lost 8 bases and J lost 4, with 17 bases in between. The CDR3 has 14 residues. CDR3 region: CASDLDQSGETQYF. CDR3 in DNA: TGTGCCAGCGACTTAGATCAGTCGGGAGAGACCCAGTACTTC. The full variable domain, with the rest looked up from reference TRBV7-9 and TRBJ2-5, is DTGVSQNPRHKITKRGQNVTFRCDPISEHNRLYWYRQTLGQGPEFLTYFQNEAQLEKSRLLSDRFSAERPKGSFSTLEIQRTEQGDSAMYLCASDLDQSGETQYFGPGTRLLVL.